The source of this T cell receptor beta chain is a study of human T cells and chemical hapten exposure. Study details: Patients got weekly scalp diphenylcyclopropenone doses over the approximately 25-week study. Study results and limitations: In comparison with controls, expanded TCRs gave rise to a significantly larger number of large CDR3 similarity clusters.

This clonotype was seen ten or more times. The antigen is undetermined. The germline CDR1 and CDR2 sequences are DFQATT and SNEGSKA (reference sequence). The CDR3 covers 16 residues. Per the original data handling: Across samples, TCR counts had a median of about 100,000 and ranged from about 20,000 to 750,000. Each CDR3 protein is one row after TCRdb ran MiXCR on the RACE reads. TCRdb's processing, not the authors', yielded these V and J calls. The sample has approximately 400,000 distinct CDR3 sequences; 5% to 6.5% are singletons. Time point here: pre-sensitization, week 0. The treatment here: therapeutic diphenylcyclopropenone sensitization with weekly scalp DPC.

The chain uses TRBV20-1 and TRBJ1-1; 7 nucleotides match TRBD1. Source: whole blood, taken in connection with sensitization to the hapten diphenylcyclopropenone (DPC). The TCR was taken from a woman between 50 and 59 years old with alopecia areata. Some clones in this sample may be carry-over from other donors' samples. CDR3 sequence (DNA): TGCAGCCTAGTTGGCAACCCGGACAGGAAGATCACTGAAGCTTTCTTT. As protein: CSLVGNPDRKITEAFF.